This T cell receptor (beta chain) was identified during a study of blood T cell repertoires in COVID-19. At the level of the study: Sites across the United States, Italy and Spain contributed samples from acute and convalescent COVID-19. Nucleic acid was either cDNA or gDNA, and it came from T cells, B-cell-depleted T cells, or PBMCs.

This clone was found a few times. This CDR3 is 13 amino acids long. Trimming pared 1 base from V and 6 bases from J, leaving 7 bases between. Germline loops: CDR1 SGHDN, CDR2 FVKESK. In the study's own analysis: Amplifying reference gene primers gave estimates of nucleated cell counts. The table came from immunoSEQ multiplex PCR; TCRdb's copy has only in-frame clones and leaves some out. Clone size and V and J calls were adopted from that table, with D and trimming inferred from the DNA. The profile shows 200,000 to 300,000 clones, about 90% of them singletons. Sequencing was done on a sample of peripheral blood. V gene TRBV14 combines with J gene TRBJ1-5; D call uncertain. The source of this sequence is a man aged 18 to 29 with active or convalescent COVID-19. CDR3 amino acids: CASSQGLSQPQHF. In nucleotides, the CDR3 is TGTGCCAGCAGCCAAGGGTTGAGTCAGCCCCAGCATTTT. The variable domain in full, completed from reference TRBV14 and TRBJ1-5, reads EAGVTQFPSHSVIEKGQTVTLRCDPISGHDNLYWYRRVMGKEIKFLLHFVKESKQDESGMPNNRFLAERTGGTYSTLKVQPAELEDSGVYFCASSQGLSQPQHFGDGTRLSIL.